In its sample, the clone carrying this T cell receptor (beta chain) was seen a few times. Its antigen remains unknown. This specimen belongs to a study of early T cells in non-severe SARS-CoV-2 infection. At the level of the study: Investigators sequenced bulk RNA drawn from unsorted whole blood, and chains remained unpaired. The study, taken as a whole, reports: Comparison of clonotypes with VDJdb favored anti-spike CD8 responses while missing private and CD4 specificities.

V shed 2 bases and J 8 bases; nucleotides not matched to a gene: 7. CDR1 and CDR2 from the germline V gene are SGHVS and FQNEAQ. This CDR3 contains 16 residues. As part of library construction, unique molecular identifiers were attached to individual cDNA molecules. TCRdb independently ran MiXCR on the 5' RACE reads; one entry per CDR3 protein. The sample yields about 100,000 distinct CDR3 sequences, around 10% seen once. The gene calls are TRBV7-8 and TRBJ2-2, with 11 bases matching TRBD1. This clonotype was sampled from an adult who was a healthcare worker with PCR-confirmed SARS-CoV-2 infection or an uninfected control (not recorded which). The sample comprised whole blood. CDR3 nucleotides: TGTGCCAGCAGCTTACCGGGACAGGGGGTCTCGGGGGAGCTGTTTTTT. It codes for CASSLPGQGVSGELFF.